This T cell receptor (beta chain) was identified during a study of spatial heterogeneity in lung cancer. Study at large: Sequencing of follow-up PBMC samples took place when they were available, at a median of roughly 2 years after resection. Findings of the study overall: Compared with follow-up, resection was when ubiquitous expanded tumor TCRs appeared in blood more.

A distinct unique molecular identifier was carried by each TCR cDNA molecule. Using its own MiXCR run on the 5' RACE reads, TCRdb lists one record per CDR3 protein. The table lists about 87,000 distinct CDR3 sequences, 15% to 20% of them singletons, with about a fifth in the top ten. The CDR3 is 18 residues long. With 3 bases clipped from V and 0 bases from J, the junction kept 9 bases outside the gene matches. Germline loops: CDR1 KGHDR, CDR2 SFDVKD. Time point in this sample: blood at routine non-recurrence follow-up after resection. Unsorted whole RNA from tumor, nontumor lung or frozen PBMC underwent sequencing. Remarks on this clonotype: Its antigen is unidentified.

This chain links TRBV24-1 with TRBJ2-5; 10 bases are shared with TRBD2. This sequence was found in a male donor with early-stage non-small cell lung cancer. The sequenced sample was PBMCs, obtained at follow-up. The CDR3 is CATSDPRRTSGYQETQYF. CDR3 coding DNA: TGTGCCACCAGTGATCCGAGGCGGACTAGCGGCTACCAAGAGACCCAGTACTTC.